The 18 T cell receptor beta chains presented below share a single source sample, sequenced in a study of graft-versus-host responses after intestinal transplantation. No antigen has been identified for these receptors. Some clones are missing from TCRdb's copy, which holds only in-frame ones; the method was immunoSEQ multiplex PCR. The sample carries some 76,000 clones, roughly 84% recorded once. The material sequenced was unstimulated CD8+ T cells sorted from spleen or lymph node cells, taken before transplant. All receptors derive from a human donor who was the organ donor for an intestinal transplant.

For the CDR3, the DNA is TGTGCCAGCACCCTACCCGGGGGCGGCAGGTCCTTTGAAGCTTTCTTT. Translation gives CASTLPGGGRSFEAFF. The chain recombines TRBV7-2 with TRBJ1-1; a weak D match, TRBD1 (6 bases). V was pared by 7 bases and J by 7 bases, with 25 bases between. The CDR3 has 16 amino acids. The germline CDR1 and CDR2 sequences are SGHTA and FQGNSA.

This chain links TRBV4-2 with TRBJ2-6; D gene ambiguous. V dropped 4 bases and J dropped 1 base, with 14 bases sitting between them. The CDR3 length is 17 residues. The germline CDR1 and CDR2 sequences are LGHNA and YNFKEQ. CDR3 nucleotide sequence: TGTGCCAGCAGCCGTCGGCCGTTGAGATCTGGGGCCAACGTCCTGACTTTC. As protein: CASSRRPLRSGANVLTF.

CDR3 in DNA: TGTGCCAGCACCTCCCATCCTGCACGGGAGCAGTACTTC. This codes for CASTSHPAREQYF. The chain combines TRBV5-4 with TRBJ2-7; D gene uncertain. The germline CDR1 and CDR2 sequences are SGHNT and YYREEE (reference sequence). The CDR3 extends over 13 amino acids. The germline V and J ends were trimmed by 6 bases and 7 bases, with 17 bases remaining between them.

This clone was detected only a few times. This sequence joins TRBV5-6 and TRBJ2-7; TRBD1 aligns across 7 bases. Losses at the gene ends were 3 bases for V and 3 bases for J; bases not matched to a gene: 6. The CDR3 consists of 14 residues. Per germline, CDR1 SGHDT and CDR2 YYEEEE. The CDR3 nucleotides are TGTGCCAGCAGCTGGGCAGGGGGAAGCTACGAGCAGTACTTC. Its protein product is CASSWAGGSYEQYF.

Only a few counts were recorded for this clone. The CDR3 DNA sequence: TGTGCCAGCAGCTTATTGTGGTCTAGCACAGATACGCAGTATTTT. Its protein product is CASSLLWSSTDTQYF. The chain uses TRBV7-9 and TRBJ2-3; D is uncertain. Germline V gene lookup returns CDR1 SEHNR and CDR2 FQNEAQ (reference sequence). The CDR3 consists of 15 residues. The ends were cut back, 2 bases at V and 0 bases at J, with 9 bases in the middle.

The chain carries TRBV6-5 and TRBJ1-3; D not certain. Trimming stripped 0 bases from V and 0 bases from J, with 6 bases between. This CDR3 contains 15 residues. Germline V gives CDR1 MNHEY, CDR2 SVGAGI. The CDR3 coding sequence is TGTGCCAGCAGTTACTCGGGCAGCTCTGGAAACACCATATATTTT. As protein: CASSYSGSSGNTIYF.

The chain has TRBV15 and TRBJ1-2; TRBD1 agrees at 8 bases. The CDR3 is 16 amino acids. The J segment lost 1 base and the V segment lost 1 base, leaving 5 bases of the junction unmatched. The germline V gene encodes CDR1 LNHNV and CDR2 YYDKDF (reference sequence). The CDR3 nucleotides read TGTGCCACCAGCAGAGGGGGGACAGGAAGTAACTATGGCTACACCTTC. Translation gives CATSRGGTGSNYGYTF.

This chain connects TRBV15 to TRBJ2-3; D perhaps matches TRBD1 (6 bases). The CDR3 is 16 residues long. Per the germline V gene, CDR1 is LNHNV and CDR2 is YYDKDF (reference sequence). V was shortened by 2 bases and J by 1 base, with 13 bases between the two germline ends. The CDR3 sequence: CATSRPLGQRTDTQYF. CDR3 sequence (DNA): TGTGCCACCAGCAGACCCCTCGGACAGCGCACAGATACGCAGTATTTT. The variable domain in full, completed from reference TRBV15 and TRBJ2-3, reads DAMVIQNPRYQVTQFGKPVTLSCSQTLNHNVMYWYQQKSSQAPKLLFHYYDKDFNNEADTPDNFQSRRPNTSFCFLDIRSPGLGDTAMYLCATSRPLGQRTDTQYFGPGTRLTVL.

The chain is built from TRBV9 and TRBJ1-1; no reliable D call. Germline V gene lookup returns CDR1 SGDLS and CDR2 YYNGEE. This CDR3 comprises 13 residues. V was pared by 4 bases and J by 10 bases, with 17 bases between. This chain's CDR3 is CASSPSDGERAFF. CDR3 bases: TGTGCCAGCAGCCCTAGTGATGGGGAAAGAGCTTTCTTT.

V is TRBV6-1 and J is TRBJ1-1; 7 nucleotides line up with TRBD1. The germline V gene encodes CDR1 MNHNS and CDR2 SASEGT. CDR3 length equals 13 residues. V lost 5 bases to trimming and J lost 3 bases; unmatched junction nucleotides: 3. The CDR3, as DNA: TGTGCCAGCAGTCCGACAGGGCACACTGAAGCTTTCTTT. It encodes CASSPTGHTEAFF.

This chain links TRBV5-6 with TRBJ1-1, with TRBD1 as a possible D gene (5 bases). CDR1 is SGHDT, CDR2 YYEEEE, per germline. The CDR3 has 14 residues. Trimming left V 6 bases short and J 5 bases short, with 17 bases between. CDR3 protein: CASIRAAGKTEAFF. DNA of the CDR3: TGTGCCAGCATCCGAGCAGCAGGGAAGACTGAAGCTTTCTTT.

This clone was seen once. The V gene is TRBV5-8, the J gene TRBJ2-1; possibly TRBD2 for D (6 bases). CDR3 length: 14 residues. Trimming pared 6 bases from V and 0 bases from J, leaving 10 bases between. Germline CDR1 is SGHTS and CDR2 is YDEGEE. In DNA form, the CDR3 reads TGTGCCAGCAACCTGGGGGGCTCCTACAATGAGCAGTTCTTC. As protein: CASNLGGSYNEQFF.

The V call is TRBV4-1, the J call TRBJ1-3, with no clear D. V was pared by 3 bases and J by 6 bases, with 12 bases between. Germline CDR1 and CDR2: MGHRA and YSYEKL. CDR3 size: 14 residues. The DNA of the CDR3 is TGCGCCAGCAGCCATCCCGATTTACCAAACACCATATATTTT. It specifies CASSHPDLPNTIYF.

V is TRBV10-3 and J is TRBJ2-7; TRBD1 agrees at 8 bases. With V trimmed by 8 bases and J by 2 bases, 2 bases remained unmatched. Germline V gene lookup returns CDR1 ENHRY and CDR2 SYGVKD. This CDR3 is 12 amino acids long. CDR3 residues: CAIRDRTYEQYF. Written as DNA, the CDR3 is TGTGCCATCCGGGACAGGACCTACGAGCAGTACTTC.

The chain has TRBV19 and TRBJ1-1, with D hard to call. Trimming pared 0 bases from V and 1 base from J, leaving 9 bases between. The CDR3 is 15 amino acids. CDR1 and CDR2 (germline): LNHDA, SQIVND (reference sequence). CDR3 in amino acids: CASSIDQVGNTEAFF. The CDR3 region has the DNA TGTGCCAGTAGTATAGATCAGGTAGGGAACACTGAAGCTTTCTTT.

The J gene is TRBJ2-3, the V gene TRBV5-5; possibly TRBD1 for D (6 bases). Germline V lookup: CDR1 SGHKS, CDR2 YYEKEE (reference sequence). Trimming removed 2 bases from V and 1 base from J, with 14 bases in between. This CDR3 is 16 amino acids long. CDR3 nucleotides: TGTGCCAGCAGCTTATCAGGGGTAGGTGGCACAGATACGCAGTATTTT. Its translation is CASSLSGVGGTDTQYF.

The chain joins TRBV29-1 to TRBJ1-2, with D possibly being TRBD1 (6 bases). CDR1 is SQVTM, CDR2 ANQGSEA, per germline. V lost 4 bases and J lost 3, with 12 bases in between. The CDR3 spans 13 residues. The CDR3 region is CSVAAGVDYGYTF. Here the CDR3 DNA reads TGCAGCGTTGCGGCAGGGGTGGACTATGGCTACACCTTC.

The V gene is TRBV7-9, the J gene TRBJ2-2, with D possibly TRBD2 on 6 matching bases. V gave up 5 bases and J gave up 0 bases, with 13 bases separating them. This CDR3 region has 16 residues. Germline V gene sequence: CDR1 SEHNR, CDR2 FQNEAQ (reference sequence). This CDR3 is CASSPPGLSNTGELFF. DNA of the CDR3: TGTGCCAGCAGCCCTCCGGGACTCTCGAACACCGGGGAGCTGTTTTTT.